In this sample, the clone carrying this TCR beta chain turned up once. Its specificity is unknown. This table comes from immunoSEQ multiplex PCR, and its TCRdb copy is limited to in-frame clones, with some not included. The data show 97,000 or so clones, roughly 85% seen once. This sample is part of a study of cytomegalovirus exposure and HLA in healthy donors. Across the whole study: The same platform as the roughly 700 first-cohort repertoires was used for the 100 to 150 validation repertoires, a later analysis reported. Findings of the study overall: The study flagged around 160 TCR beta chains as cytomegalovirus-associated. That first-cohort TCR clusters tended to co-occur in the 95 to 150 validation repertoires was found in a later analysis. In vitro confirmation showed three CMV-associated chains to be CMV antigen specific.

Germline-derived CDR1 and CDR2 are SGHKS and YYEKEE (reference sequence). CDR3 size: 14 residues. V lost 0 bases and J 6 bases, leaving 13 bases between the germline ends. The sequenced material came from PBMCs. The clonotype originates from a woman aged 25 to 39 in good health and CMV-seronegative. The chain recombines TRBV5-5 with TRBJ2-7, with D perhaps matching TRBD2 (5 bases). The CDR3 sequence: CASSLGGLLGEQYF. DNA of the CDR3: TGTGCCAGCAGCTTGGGAGGGCTCCTGGGCGAGCAGTACTTC.